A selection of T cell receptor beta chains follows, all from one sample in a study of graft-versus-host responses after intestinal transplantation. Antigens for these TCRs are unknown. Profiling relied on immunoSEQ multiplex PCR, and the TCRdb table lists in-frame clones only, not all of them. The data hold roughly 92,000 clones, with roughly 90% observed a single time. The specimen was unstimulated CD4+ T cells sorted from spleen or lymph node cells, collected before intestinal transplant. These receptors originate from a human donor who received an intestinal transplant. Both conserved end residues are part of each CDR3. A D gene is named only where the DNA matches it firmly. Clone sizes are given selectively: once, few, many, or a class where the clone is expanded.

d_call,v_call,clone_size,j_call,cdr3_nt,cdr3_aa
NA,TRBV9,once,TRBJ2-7,TGTGCCAGCAGCGTAGCGGGGGAACCCTACGAGCAGTACTTC,CASSVAGEPYEQYF
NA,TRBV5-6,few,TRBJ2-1,TGTGCCAGCAGCTTGCGGCCGGGACAACGGGCGCGGGAGCAGTTCTTC,CASSLRPGQRAREQFF
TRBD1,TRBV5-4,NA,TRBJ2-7,TGTGCCAGCAGCTTTGGGACAGGGTATCGCTACGAGCAGTACTTC,CASSFGTGYRYEQYF
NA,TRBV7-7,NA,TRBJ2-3,TGTGCTAGCAAGAGACAAGATTCAGATACGCAGTATTTT,CASKRQDSDTQYF
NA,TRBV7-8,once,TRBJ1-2,TGTGCCAGCAGCTACAACCGCCGTGTACAGGGAGAGGGCTACACCTTC,CASSYNRRVQGEGYTF
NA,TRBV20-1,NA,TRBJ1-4,TGCAGTGCTAGCGAGGAAAAACTGTTTTTT,CSASEEKLFF
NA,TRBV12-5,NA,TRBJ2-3,TGTGCTAGTGGGAGCGGGTTACCCACAGATACGCAGTATTTT,CASGSGLPTDTQYF
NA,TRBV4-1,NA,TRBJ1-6,TGCGCCAGCAGCCAAGACCGGGGGAGAAATTCACCCCTCCACTTT,CASSQDRGRNSPLHF
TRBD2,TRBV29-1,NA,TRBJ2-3,TGCAGCGTGGAGCGGGGCTTCGTAGCAGATACGCAGTATTTT,CSVERGFVADTQYF
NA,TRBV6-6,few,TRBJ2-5,TGTGCCAGCAGTAGGGGGTCGCAGTACTTC,CASSRGSQYF
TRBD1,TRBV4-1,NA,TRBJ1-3,TGCGCCAGCAGCCAGGCCGGGACAGCTGGAAACACCATATATTTT,CASSQAGTAGNTIYF
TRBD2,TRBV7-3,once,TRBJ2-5,TGTGCCAGCAGCCAATATGGCGGGGGGGAAGAGACCCAGTACTTC,CASSQYGGGEETQYF
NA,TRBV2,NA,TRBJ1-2,TGTGCCAGCAACGGGGATAAGGATGGCTACACCTTC,CASNGDKDGYTF
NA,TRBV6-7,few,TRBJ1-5,TGTGCCAGGGGTTCGGGTCAGCCCCAGCATTTT,CARGSGQPQHF
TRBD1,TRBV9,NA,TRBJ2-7,TGTGCCAGCGGGACAGGATCCTACGAGCAGTACTTC,CASGTGSYEQYF
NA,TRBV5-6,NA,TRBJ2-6,TGTGCCAGCAGCCACCCCGGGGGAGGGGGAAGTGGGGCCAACGTCCTGACTTTC,CASSHPGGGGSGANVLTF
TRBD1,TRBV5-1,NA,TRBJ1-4,TGCGCCAGCAGCTCACAGGGGGCCCTTAATGAAAAACTGTTTTTT,CASSSQGALNEKLFF
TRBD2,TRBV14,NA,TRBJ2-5,TGTGCCAGCAGCCAAGGTGGGAGGGATCAAGAGACCCAGTACTTC,CASSQGGRDQETQYF
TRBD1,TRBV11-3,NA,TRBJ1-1,TGTGCCAGCAGCGCGGGACAGGGGGTGAACACTGAAGCTTTCTTT,CASSAGQGVNTEAFF
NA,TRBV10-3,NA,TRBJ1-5,TGTGCCATCCGTAGGTATTTAGCGGAGGGGCCCCAGCATTTT,CAIRRYLAEGPQHF
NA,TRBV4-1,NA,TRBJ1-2,TGCGCCAGCAGCCAGATGCTAACAGGTCCCTGGCATGGCTACACCTTC,CASSQMLTGPWHGYTF
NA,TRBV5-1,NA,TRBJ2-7,TGCGCCAGCAGCCCATCTGGGGGACTCCCGTACGAGCAGTACTTC,CASSPSGGLPYEQYF
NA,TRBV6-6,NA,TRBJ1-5,TGTGCCAGCAGGGCCCAAAATCAGCCCCAGCATTTT,CASRAQNQPQHF
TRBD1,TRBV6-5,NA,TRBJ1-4,TGTGCCAGCAGTTCACAGGACAGGCGGGGTGAAAAACTGTTTTTT,CASSSQDRRGEKLFF
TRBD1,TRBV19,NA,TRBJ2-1,TGTGCCAGTGGAGACAGGGGACGGCCGAGCTCCTACAATGAGCAGTTCTTC,CASGDRGRPSSYNEQFF
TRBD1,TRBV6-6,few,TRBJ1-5,TGTGCCAGCACGGACAGGGCGGGTCAGCCCCAGCATTTT,CASTDRAGQPQHF
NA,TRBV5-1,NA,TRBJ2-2,TGCGCCAGCAGCTTGGCACCACAACAGAACACCGGGGAGCTGTTTTTT,CASSLAPQQNTGELFF
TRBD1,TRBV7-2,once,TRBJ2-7,TGTGCCAGCAGCTTACGCGCGGACAGGGTCTACGAGCAGTACTTC,CASSLRADRVYEQYF